These 21 T cell receptor beta chains originate from one sample sequenced in a study of blood T cells in healthy people across ages. With a J-beta primer mix and a sample-barcoded 5' primer, a second PCR ran roughly 6 to 12 cycles. TCRdb recomputed calls from the 5' RACE reads with MiXCR, one row per CDR3 protein. The sample has about 1.8 million distinct CDR3 sequences, just under 50% seen once. Sequencing input: blood. These receptor sequences come from a woman aged 40-49 years in good health.

This clonotype was detected only a few times. The chain couples TRBV12-5 to TRBJ2-3; a possible D gene is TRBD1 (7 bases). The V gene's germline CDR1 is LGHNT and CDR2 FRNRAP. The V gene lost 6 bases and the J gene lost 1 base, with 14 bases spanning the gap. The CDR3 has 15 amino acids. CDR3 sequence reads: CASGAGQFGTDTQYF. DNA for the CDR3: TGTGCTAGTGGCGCGGGACAGTTTGGCACAGATACGCAGTATTTT. The complete variable domain, with remaining parts taken from reference TRBV12-5 and TRBJ2-3, reads DARVTQTPRHKVTEMGQEVTMRCQPILGHNTVFWYRQTMMQGLELLAYFRNRAPLDDSGMPKDRFSAEMPDATLATLKIQPSEPRDSAVYFCASGAGQFGTDTQYFGPGTRLTVL.

In this sample, this clonotype turned up a few times. The rearrangement uses TRBV7-2 and TRBJ2-7, with TRBD1 identical over 7 bases. The J call is doubtful: the DNA matches TRBJ2-5 better. The CDR3 has 15 amino acids. CDR1 SGHTA and CDR2 FQGNSA come from the germline V gene. DNA of the CDR3: TGTGCCAGCAGCTTAGCGGCTACAGGGGTTGAGACCCAGTACTTC. This sequence encodes CASSLAATGVETQYF.

This sequence joins TRBV7-9 and TRBJ2-1; a possible D gene is TRBD1 (6 bases). Germline V CDR1 and CDR2: SEHNR, FQNEAQ (reference sequence). CDR3 length: 12 residues. V was shortened by 7 bases and J by 9 bases, with 13 bases between the two germline ends. For the CDR3, the DNA is TGTGCCAGCACCGCAAGGGGGATTGAGCAGTTCTTC. Translating gives CASTARGIEQFF.

Written as DNA, the CDR3 is TGCAGTGCTAGTATGCAGGATGACTCACCCCTCCACTTT. This gives the protein CSASMQDDSPLHF. V gene TRBV20-1 combines with J gene TRBJ1-6; no clear D. V lost 3 bases, J lost 10 bases, and 13 bases lay in between. CDR3 length equals 13 residues. The germline gives CDR1 DFQATT, CDR2 SNEGSKA (reference sequence).

A note on this clonotype: Sequence at one end of the junction differs from germline and may be a read error. This chain links TRBV7-9 with TRBJ1-1; D not resolved. This CDR3 is built from 12 residues. The germline V gene encodes CDR1 SEHNR and CDR2 FQNEAQ (reference sequence). The CDR3, as DNA: TGTGCCGGCAGCTTCACCCACACTGAAGCTTTCTTT. The encoded protein is CAGSFTHTEAFF.

The V gene is TRBV5-1, the J gene TRBJ2-3; 11 nucleotides match TRBD2. The germline V gene has CDR1 SGHRS and CDR2 YFSETQ. This CDR3 spans 17 amino acids. Unmatched junction bases numbered 6, after V lost 0 bases and J lost 3 bases. This chain's CDR3 is CASSLGSTSGVTDTQYF. The CDR3 DNA reads as TGCGCCAGCAGCTTGGGTTCGACTAGCGGGGTAACAGATACGCAGTATTTT. The full variable domain, its missing parts supplied by reference TRBV5-1 and TRBJ2-3, is KAGVTQTPRYLIKTRGQQVTLSCSPISGHRSVSWYQQTPGQGLQFLFEYFSETQRNKGNFPGRFSGRQFSNSRSEMNVSTLELGDSALYLCASSLGSTSGVTDTQYFGPGTRLTVL.

This clonotype has only a few counts. The rearrangement links TRBV5-1 to TRBJ2-5; D call uncertain. Germline loops: CDR1 SGHRS, CDR2 YFSETQ. Trimming took 4 bases from V and 4 from J, leaving 14 bases between them. CDR3 length: 14 amino acids. CDR3 in amino acids: CASSMVSGGETQYF. The CDR3 bases are TGCGCCAGCAGCATGGTCTCGGGTGGAGAGACCCAGTACTTC.

CDR3 bases: TGCAGCGGTGGACAGGGGATGAGGGAGACCAAGTACTTC. It translates to CSGGQGMRETKYF. The rearrangement uses TRBV29-1 and TRBJ2-7; 9 nucleotides match TRBD1. The CDR3 has 13 residues. Trimming removed 7 bases from V and 11 bases from J; junction bases left unmatched: 15. Germline CDR1 reads SQVTM; CDR2 reads ANQGSEA.

The chain combines TRBV7-2 with TRBJ2-5, with a tentative D call TRBD2 (6 bases). The V gene lost 5 bases and the J gene lost 2 bases, with 12 bases spanning the gap. The germline CDR1 and CDR2 sequences are SGHTA and FQGNSA. The CDR3 has 14 amino acids. CDR3 nucleotides: TGTGCCAGCAGCGGAGGGCCTTCACAAGAGACCCAGTACTTC. It yields the protein CASSGGPSQETQYF.

This clonotype has a single count. The genes are TRBV2 and TRBJ1-2, with D possibly TRBD1 on 5 matching bases. The germline CDR1 and CDR2 sequences are SNHLY and FYNNEI. The CDR3 sequence is 14 residues long. V lost 7 bases, J lost 2 bases, and 14 bases lay in between. The CDR3: CASTRTPGNYGYTF. CDR3 nucleotides: TGTGCCAGCACTAGAACCCCAGGGAACTATGGCTACACCTTC.

This rearrangement joins TRBV20-1 to TRBJ2-3; 7 bases line up with TRBD1. CDR3 length: 15 residues. CDR1 is DFQATT, CDR2 SNEGSKA, per germline (reference sequence). The trim removed 7 bases at V and 1 base at J, leaving 11 bases unmatched. CDR3 nucleotide sequence: TGCAGTGTCGAGACAGGGATGAGTGGCACAGATACGCAGTATTTT. Translating it yields CSVETGMSGTDTQYF.

This clonotype occurred a few times. V usage is TRBV6-5 and J usage is TRBJ2-1, with D uncertain. With 6 bases removed from V and 7 bases from J, the gap between germline ends came to 13 bases. The CDR3 sequence is 13 residues long. Germline CDR1 reads MNHEY; CDR2 reads SVGAGI. For the CDR3, the DNA is TGTGCCAGCAGAAACACCGTCGCGAATGAGCAGTTCTTC. It translates to CASRNTVANEQFF.

The chain uses TRBV12-3 or TRBV12-4 and TRBJ1-1; 7 bases match TRBD1. This CDR3 is built from 13 residues. The V gene end was trimmed by 6 bases and the J gene end by 7 bases; junction bases not matched to a gene: 8. CDR3 coding DNA: TGTGCCAGCAGAAATACAGGGGACATTGAAGCTTTCTTT. This gives the protein CASRNTGDIEAFF.

This chain joins TRBV20-1 and TRBJ1-6, with no clear D. CDR1 and CDR2 (germline): DFQATT, SNEGSKA (reference sequence). The V gene lost 5 bases and the J gene lost 7 bases, with 18 bases spanning the gap. The CDR3 consists of 15 residues. The CDR3 here is CSAVDISEGNSPLHF. The CDR3 DNA is TGCAGTGCTGTCGACATCTCGGAGGGAAATTCACCCCTCCACTTT.

As concerns this clonotype: This could be a read error, since a much larger clone is one nucleotide away. This chain links TRBV9 with TRBJ1-5; D gene unclear. CDR3 length: 13 amino acids. V lost 2 bases, J lost 7 bases, and 10 bases lay in between. CDR1 is SGDLS and CDR2 is YYNGEE in the germline V gene. The CDR3: CASSVSSYQPQHF. The CDR3, as DNA: TGTGCCAGCAGCGTCAGCTCGTACCAGCCCCAGCATTTT.

This clonotype was seen a few times. The rearrangement joins TRBV6-1 to TRBJ1-5, with D unresolved. V shed 5 bases and J shed 0 bases, with 8 bases lying between them. The germline V gene encodes CDR1 MNHNS and CDR2 SASEGT. This CDR3 has 14 residues. In DNA, the CDR3 is TGTGCCAGCAGTCCAATTAATAGCAATCAGCCCCAGCATTTT. Translation: CASSPINSNQPQHF.

This clonotype was observed a few times. The V call is TRBV7-8, the J call TRBJ1-2; D is undetermined. Looked up from germline, CDR1 is SGHVS and CDR2 is FQNEAQ. This CDR3 is 14 amino acids long. V was cut by 4 bases and J by 0 bases, with 9 bases left in between. The CDR3 DNA follows: TGTGCCAGCAGCTCGGACGGCCCTAACTATGGCTACACCTTC. Translating it yields CASSSDGPNYGYTF.

The chain joins TRBV20-1 to TRBJ2-4, with D unclear. CDR1 and CDR2 from the germline V gene are DFQATT and SNEGSKA (reference sequence). This CDR3 is built from 16 residues. Trimming left V 0 bases short and J 0 bases short, with 12 bases between. The CDR3 protein is CSAREVQLIAKNIQYF. The CDR3 DNA is TGCAGTGCTAGAGAGGTTCAGCTGATAGCCAAAAACATTCAGTACTTC.

Only a few counts were recorded for this clonotype. This chain joins TRBV27 and TRBJ2-5, with 10 bases aligning to TRBD2. V dropped 10 bases and J dropped 4; count of bases not matched to a gene: 15. This CDR3 spans 16 amino acids. Looked up from germline, CDR1 is MNHEY and CDR2 is SMNVEV (reference sequence). As DNA, the CDR3 is TGTGCCACCTCCGGGACTAGCGCCGGGGAGGGAGAGACCCAGTACTTC. Protein product: CATSGTSAGEGETQYF.

This clonotype occurred a few times. The V and J genes are TRBV20-1 and TRBJ2-7; 15 bases align to TRBD2. The DNA end lines up better with TRBJ2-5; the J call may be wrong. The CDR3 is 14 amino acids. Germline CDR1 DFQATT, CDR2 SNEGSKA (reference sequence). The CDR3 sequence: CSARTSGGAGTQYF. CDR3 in DNA: TGCAGTGCTCGGACTAGCGGGGGGGCGGGGACCCAGTACTTC.

The rearrangement joins TRBV9 to TRBJ2-3; the D gene is possibly TRBD1 (5 bases). The germline gives CDR1 SGDLS, CDR2 YYNGEE. CDR3 length: 15 residues. Trimming took 3 bases from V and 2 from J, leaving 13 bases between them. The CDR3 reads CASSGNRMITDTQYF. DNA for the CDR3: TGTGCCAGCAGCGGCAACAGGATGATCACAGATACGCAGTATTTT.